This TCR beta chain originates from a study of early T cells in non-severe SARS-CoV-2 infection. Study information: With bulk RNA from unsorted whole blood as input, sequencing yielded unpaired chains.

CDR3 length: 15 amino acids. Trimming took 2 bases from V and 0 from J; bases not matched to a gene: 3. Per germline, CDR1 LGHNA and CDR2 YNFKEQ. Tagging with unique molecular identifiers was applied to individual cDNA molecules. TCRdb redid the calling of the 5' RACE reads with MiXCR, one entry per CDR3 protein. Altogether around 63,000 distinct CDR3 sequences are present, 5.9% being singletons, with the ten largest covering less than 3.5%. Material: whole blood, obtained at baseline. The source of this sequence is an adult who was a healthcare worker with PCR-confirmed SARS-CoV-2 infection or an uninfected control (not recorded which). The rearrangement links TRBV4-2 to TRBJ2-7, with 8 positions matching TRBD2. The CDR3 spells CASSQTSGHSYEQYF. The CDR3 DNA reads TGTGCCAGCAGCCAAACTAGCGGACACTCCTACGAGCAGTACTTC.